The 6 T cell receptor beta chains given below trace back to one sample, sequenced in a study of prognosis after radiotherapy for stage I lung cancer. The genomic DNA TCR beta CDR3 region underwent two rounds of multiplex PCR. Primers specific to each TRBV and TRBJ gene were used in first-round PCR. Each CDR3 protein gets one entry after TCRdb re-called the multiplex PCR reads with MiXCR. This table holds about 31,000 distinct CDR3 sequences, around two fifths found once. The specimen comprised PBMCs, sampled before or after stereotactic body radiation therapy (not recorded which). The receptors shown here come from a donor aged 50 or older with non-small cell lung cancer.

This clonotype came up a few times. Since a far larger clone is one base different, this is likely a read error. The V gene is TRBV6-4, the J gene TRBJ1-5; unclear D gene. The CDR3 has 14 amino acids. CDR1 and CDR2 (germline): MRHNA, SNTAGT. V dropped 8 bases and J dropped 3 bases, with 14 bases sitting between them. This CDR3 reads CASAITPDNQPQHF. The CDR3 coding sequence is TGTGCCAGCGCTATTACCCCCGACAATCAGCCCCAGCATTTT.

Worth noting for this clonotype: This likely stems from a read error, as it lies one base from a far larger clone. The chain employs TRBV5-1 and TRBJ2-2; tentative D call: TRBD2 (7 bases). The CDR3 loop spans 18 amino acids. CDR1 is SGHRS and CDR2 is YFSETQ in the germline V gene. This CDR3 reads CASSDSTSWGLDTGELFF. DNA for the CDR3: TGTGCCAGCAGCGACTCGACTAGCTGGGGGCTCGACACCGGGGAGCTGTTTTTT.

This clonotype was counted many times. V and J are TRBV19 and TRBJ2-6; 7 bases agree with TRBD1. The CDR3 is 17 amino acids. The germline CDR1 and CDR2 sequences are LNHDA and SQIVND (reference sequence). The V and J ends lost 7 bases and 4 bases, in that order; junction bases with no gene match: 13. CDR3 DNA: TGTGCCAGTACCCACGGAGACAGGGAACCCGGGGCCAACGTCCTGACTTTC. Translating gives CASTHGDREPGANVLTF.

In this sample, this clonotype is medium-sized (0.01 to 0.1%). The CDR3 reads CASSLADYGYTF. The CDR3 nucleotides read TGTGCCAGCAGTTTGGCGGACTATGGCTACACCTTC. This chain connects TRBV28 to TRBJ1-2, with unresolved D. Trimming shortened V by 3 bases and J by 3 bases, and 5 bases separated the two germline ends. Germline V gene lookup returns CDR1 MDHEN and CDR2 SYDVKM. The CDR3 has 12 residues.

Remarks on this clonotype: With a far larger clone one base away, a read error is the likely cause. CDR3 residues: CAWIQRERADTQYF. In DNA form, the CDR3 reads TGTGCCTGGATCCAGCGGGAGAGGGCAGATACGCAGTATTTT. This sequence joins TRBV19 and TRBJ2-3; 8 positions match TRBD2. Germline V gene sequence: CDR1 LNHDA, CDR2 SQIVND (reference sequence). V was clipped by 11 bases and J by 4 bases; unmatched bases: 11. This CDR3 is 14 amino acids long.

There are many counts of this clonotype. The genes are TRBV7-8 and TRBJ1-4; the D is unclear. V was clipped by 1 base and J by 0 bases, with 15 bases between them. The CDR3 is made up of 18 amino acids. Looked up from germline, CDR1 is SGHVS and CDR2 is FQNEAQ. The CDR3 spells CASSLGVSGFATNEKLFF. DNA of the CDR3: TGTGCCAGCAGCTTAGGGGTTAGTGGATTTGCAACTAATGAAAAACTGTTTTTT.